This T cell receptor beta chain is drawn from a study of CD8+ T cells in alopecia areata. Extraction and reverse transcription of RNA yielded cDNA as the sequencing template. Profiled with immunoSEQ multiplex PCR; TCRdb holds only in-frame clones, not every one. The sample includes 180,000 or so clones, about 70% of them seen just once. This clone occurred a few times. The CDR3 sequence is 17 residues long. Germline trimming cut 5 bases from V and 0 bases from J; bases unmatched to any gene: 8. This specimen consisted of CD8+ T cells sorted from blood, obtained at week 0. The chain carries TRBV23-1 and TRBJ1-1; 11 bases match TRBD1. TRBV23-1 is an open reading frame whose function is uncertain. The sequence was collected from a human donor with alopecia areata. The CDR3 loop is CASSSRDRGALNTEAFF. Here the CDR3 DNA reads TGCGCCAGCAGTTCGCGGGACAGGGGGGCCCTGAACACTGAAGCTTTCTTT.